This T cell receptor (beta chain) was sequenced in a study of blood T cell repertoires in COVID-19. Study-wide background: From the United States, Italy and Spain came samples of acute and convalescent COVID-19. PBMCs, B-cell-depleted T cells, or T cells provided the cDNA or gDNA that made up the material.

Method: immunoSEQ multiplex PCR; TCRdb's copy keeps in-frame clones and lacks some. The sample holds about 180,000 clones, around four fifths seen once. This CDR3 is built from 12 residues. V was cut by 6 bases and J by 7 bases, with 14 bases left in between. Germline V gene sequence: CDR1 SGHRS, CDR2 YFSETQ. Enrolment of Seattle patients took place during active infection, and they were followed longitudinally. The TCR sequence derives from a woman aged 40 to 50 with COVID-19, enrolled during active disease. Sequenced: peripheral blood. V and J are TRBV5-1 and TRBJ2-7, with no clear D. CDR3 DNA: TGCGCCAGCACGATAGTTCGGAGAGAGCAGTACTTC. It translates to CASTIVRREQYF.